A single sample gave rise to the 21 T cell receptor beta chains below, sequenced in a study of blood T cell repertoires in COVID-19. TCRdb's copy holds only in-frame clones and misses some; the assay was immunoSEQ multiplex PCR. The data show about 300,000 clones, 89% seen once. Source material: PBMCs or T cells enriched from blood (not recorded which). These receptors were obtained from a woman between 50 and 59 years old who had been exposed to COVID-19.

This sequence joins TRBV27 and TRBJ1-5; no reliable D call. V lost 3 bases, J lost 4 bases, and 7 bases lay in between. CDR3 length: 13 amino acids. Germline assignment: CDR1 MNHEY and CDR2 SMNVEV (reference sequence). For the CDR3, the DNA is TGTGCCAGCAGTTTGCGGTTAAATCAGCCCCAGCATTTT. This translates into CASSLRLNQPQHF.

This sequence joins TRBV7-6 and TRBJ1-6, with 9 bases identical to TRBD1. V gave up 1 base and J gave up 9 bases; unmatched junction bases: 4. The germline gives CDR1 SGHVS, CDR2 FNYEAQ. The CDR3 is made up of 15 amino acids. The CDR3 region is CASSLEQGALSPLHF. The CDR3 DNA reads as TGTGCCAGCAGCTTAGAACAGGGGGCGCTTTCACCCCTCCACTTT. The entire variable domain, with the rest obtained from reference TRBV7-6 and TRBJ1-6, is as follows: GAGVSQSPRYKVTKRGQDVALRCDPISGHVSLYWYRQALGQGPEFLTYFNYEAQQDKSGLPNDRFSAERPEGSISTLTIQRTEQRDSAMYRCASSLEQGALSPLHFGNGTRLTVT.

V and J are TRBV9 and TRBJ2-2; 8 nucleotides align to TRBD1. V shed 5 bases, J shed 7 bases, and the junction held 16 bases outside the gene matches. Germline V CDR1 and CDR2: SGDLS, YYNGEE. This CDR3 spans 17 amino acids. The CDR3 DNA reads TGTGCCAGCAGTGATTCAGGGGGCGAGTGGCTGAACGGGGAGCTGTTTTTT. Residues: CASSDSGGEWLNGELFF.

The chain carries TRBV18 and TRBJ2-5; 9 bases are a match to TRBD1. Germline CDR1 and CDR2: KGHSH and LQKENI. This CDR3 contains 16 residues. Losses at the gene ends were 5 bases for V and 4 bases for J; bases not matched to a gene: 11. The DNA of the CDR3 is TGTGCCAGCTCAGCACTGGGACAGGGTTCACCAGAGACCCAGTACTTC. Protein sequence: CASSALGQGSPETQYF.

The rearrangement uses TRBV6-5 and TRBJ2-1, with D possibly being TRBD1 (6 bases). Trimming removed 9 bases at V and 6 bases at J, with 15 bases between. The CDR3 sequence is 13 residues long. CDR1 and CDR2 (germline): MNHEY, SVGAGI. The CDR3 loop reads CASNRDISNEQFF. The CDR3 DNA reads TGTGCCAGTAACCGGGACATATCCAATGAGCAGTTCTTC.

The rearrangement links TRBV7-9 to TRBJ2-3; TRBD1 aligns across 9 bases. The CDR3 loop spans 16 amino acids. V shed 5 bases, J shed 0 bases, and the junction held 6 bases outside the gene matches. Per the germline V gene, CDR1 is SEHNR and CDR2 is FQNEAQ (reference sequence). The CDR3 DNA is TGTGCCAGCAGCGACGCCGGGACAGGGAGCACAGATACGCAGTATTTT. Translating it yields CASSDAGTGSTDTQYF.

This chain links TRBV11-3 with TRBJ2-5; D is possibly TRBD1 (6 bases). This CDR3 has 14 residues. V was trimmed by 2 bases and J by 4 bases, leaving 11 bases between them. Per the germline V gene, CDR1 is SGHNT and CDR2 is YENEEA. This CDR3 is CASSLPGVGETQYF. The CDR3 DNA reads TGTGCCAGCAGCTTACCAGGGGTCGGAGAGACCCAGTACTTC.

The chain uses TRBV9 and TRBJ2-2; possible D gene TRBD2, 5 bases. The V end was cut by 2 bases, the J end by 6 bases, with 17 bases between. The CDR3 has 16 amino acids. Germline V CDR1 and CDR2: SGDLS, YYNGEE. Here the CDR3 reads CASSVPSSTGAGELFF. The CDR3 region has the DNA TGTGCCAGCAGCGTCCCGAGTTCGACCGGGGCCGGGGAGCTGTTTTTT.

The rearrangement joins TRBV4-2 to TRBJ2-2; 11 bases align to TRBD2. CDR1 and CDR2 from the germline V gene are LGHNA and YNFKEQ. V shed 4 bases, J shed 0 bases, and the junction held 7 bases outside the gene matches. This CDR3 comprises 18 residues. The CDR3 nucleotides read TGTGCCAGCAGCCCTTTCTCTAGCGGGGGGTCGAACACCGGGGAGCTGTTTTTT. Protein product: CASSPFSSGGSNTGELFF.

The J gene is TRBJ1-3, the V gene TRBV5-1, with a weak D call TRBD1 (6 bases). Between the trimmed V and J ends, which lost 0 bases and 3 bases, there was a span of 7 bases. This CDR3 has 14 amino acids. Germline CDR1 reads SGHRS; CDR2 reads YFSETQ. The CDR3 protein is CASSLVQGGNTIYF. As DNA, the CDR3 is TGCGCCAGCAGCTTGGTACAGGGTGGAAACACCATATATTTT. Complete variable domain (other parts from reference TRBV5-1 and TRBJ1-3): KAGVTQTPRYLIKTRGQQVTLSCSPISGHRSVSWYQQTPGQGLQFLFEYFSETQRNKGNFPGRFSGRQFSNSRSEMNVSTLELGDSALYLCASSLVQGGNTIYFGEGSWLTVV.

CDR3 coding DNA: TGCGCCAGCAGCATAAGGGACAGGGGGCCCGATAATGAAAAACTGTTTTTT. Its translation: CASSIRDRGPDNEKLFF. The V call is TRBV5-1, the J call TRBJ1-4; 12 bases are shared with TRBD1. This CDR3 comprises 17 residues. Germline CDR1 and CDR2: SGHRS and YFSETQ. Germline trimming cut 4 bases from V and 4 bases from J; bases unmatched to any gene: 8.

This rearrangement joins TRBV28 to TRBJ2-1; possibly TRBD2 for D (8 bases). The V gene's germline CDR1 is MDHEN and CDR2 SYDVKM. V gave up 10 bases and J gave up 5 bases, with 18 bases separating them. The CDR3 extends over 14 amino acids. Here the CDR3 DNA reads TGTGCCACCGTAGCGGGACAGATTCACAATGAGCAGTTCTTC. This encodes CATVAGQIHNEQFF.

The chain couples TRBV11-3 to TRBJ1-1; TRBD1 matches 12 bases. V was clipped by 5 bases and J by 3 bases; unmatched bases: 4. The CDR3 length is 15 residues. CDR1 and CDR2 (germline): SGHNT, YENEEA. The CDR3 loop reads CASSPGQGAYTEAFF. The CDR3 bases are TGTGCCAGCAGCCCGGGACAGGGGGCTTACACTGAAGCTTTCTTT.

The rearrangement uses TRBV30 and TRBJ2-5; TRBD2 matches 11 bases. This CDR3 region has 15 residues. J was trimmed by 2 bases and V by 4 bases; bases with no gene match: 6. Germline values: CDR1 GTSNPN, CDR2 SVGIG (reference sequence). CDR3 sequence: CAWNELAGVQETQYF. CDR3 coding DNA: TGTGCCTGGAATGAACTAGCGGGGGTACAAGAGACCCAGTACTTC.

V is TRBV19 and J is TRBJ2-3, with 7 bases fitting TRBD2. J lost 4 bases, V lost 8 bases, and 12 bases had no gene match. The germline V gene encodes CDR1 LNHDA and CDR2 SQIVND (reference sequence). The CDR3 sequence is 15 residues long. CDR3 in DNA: TGTGCCAGTGGCGAGACAAGACGGGGGGCAGATACGCAGTATTTT. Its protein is CASGETRRGADTQYF.

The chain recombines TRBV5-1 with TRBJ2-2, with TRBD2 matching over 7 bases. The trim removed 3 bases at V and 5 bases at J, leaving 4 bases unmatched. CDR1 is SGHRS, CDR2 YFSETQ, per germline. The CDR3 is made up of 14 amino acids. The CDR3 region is CASSYRGVTGELFF. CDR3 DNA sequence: TGCGCCAGCAGCTACCGGGGGGTGACCGGGGAGCTGTTTTTT.

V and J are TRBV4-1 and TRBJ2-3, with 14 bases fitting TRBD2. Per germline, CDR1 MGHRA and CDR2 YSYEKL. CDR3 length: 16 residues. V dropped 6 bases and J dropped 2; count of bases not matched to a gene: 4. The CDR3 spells CASRRLAGGYTDTQYF. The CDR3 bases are TGCGCCAGCAGGCGACTAGCGGGGGGGTACACAGATACGCAGTATTTT.

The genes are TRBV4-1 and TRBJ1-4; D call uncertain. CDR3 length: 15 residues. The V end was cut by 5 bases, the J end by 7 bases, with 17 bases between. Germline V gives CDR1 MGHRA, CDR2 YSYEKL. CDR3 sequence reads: CASSVREHSSEKLFF. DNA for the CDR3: TGCGCCAGCAGCGTCCGGGAACACTCAAGTGAAAAACTGTTTTTT.

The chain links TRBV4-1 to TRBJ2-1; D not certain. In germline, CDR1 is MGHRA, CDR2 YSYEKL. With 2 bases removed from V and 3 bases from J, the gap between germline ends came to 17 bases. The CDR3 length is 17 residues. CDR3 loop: CASSQYVGSSFYNEQFF. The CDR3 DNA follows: TGCGCCAGCAGCCAATATGTCGGGTCCTCCTTCTACAATGAGCAGTTCTTC.

CDR3 amino acids: CASSDRDSRPGANVLTF. CDR3 nucleotides: TGTGCCAGCAGTGATCGGGACAGCAGACCTGGGGCCAACGTCCTGACTTTC. The genes are TRBV6-1 and TRBJ2-6; 7 bases agree with TRBD1. Germline lookup yields CDR1 MNHNS and CDR2 SASEGT. Trimming cost V 3 bases and J 2 bases; bases outside gene matches: 7. This CDR3 is built from 17 residues.

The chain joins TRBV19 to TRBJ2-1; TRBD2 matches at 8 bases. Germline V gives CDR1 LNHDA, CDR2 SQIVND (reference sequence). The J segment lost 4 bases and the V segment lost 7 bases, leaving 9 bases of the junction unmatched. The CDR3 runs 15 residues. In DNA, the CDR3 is TGTGCCAGTACCCCCCGGGGGGGGCATTACAATGAGCAGTTCTTC. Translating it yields CASTPRGGHYNEQFF.